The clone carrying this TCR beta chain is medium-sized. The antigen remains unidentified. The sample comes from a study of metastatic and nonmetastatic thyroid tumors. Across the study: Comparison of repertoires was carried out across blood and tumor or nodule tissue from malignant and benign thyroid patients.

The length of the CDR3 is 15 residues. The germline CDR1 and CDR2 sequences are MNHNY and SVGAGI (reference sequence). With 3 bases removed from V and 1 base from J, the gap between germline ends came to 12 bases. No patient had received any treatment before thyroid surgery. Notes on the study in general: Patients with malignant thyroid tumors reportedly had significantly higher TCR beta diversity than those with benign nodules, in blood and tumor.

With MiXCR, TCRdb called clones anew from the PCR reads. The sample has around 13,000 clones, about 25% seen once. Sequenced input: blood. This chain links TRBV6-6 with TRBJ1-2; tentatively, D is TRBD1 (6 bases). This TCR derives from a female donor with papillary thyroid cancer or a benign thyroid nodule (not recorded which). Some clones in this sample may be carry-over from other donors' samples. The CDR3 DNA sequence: TGTGCCAGCAGTTATTTGACAGGTGGTAACTATGGCTACACCTTC. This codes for CASSYLTGGNYGYTF.